The 25 T cell receptor beta chains below were found in one sample sequenced in a study of T cells after yellow fever vaccination. In TCRdb, the 5' RACE reads were re-called with MiXCR into one record per CDR3 protein. The sample includes 350,000 to 550,000 distinct CDR3 sequences, 18% of them seen just once. Material: PBMCs, obtained before the yellow fever booster vaccination. The receptors derive from a man in his late teens or twenties who received the YFV17D yellow fever vaccine.

The V gene is TRBV3-1, the J gene TRBJ2-7; D might be TRBD1 (5 bases). CDR1 is LGHDT and CDR2 is YNNKEL in the germline V gene (reference sequence). V lost 4 bases, J lost 5 bases, and 12 bases lay in between. CDR3 length: 13 amino acids. CDR3 nucleotide sequence: TGTGCCAGCAGCCGGTCAGGGAACAACGAGCAGTACTTC. This codes for CASSRSGNNEQYF.

The chain uses TRBV6-2 or TRBV6-3 and TRBJ1-1; possibly TRBD1 for D (5 bases). V was shortened by 6 bases and J by 1 base, with 9 bases between the two germline ends. Germline CDR1 MNHEY, CDR2 SVGEGT. The CDR3 is made up of 13 amino acids. The CDR3: CASSNQGNTEAFF. Written as DNA, the CDR3 is TGTGCCAGCAGCAACCAGGGGAACACTGAAGCTTTCTTT.

The chain joins TRBV4-2 to TRBJ1-5; 7 bases match TRBD1. In germline, CDR1 is LGHNA, CDR2 YNFKEQ. The CDR3 covers 18 residues. The V segment lost 0 bases and the J segment 3 bases; nucleotides outside the gene matches: 11. The DNA of the CDR3 is TGTGCCAGCAGCCAAGATCGTGGCAGGGGGGGACCCAATCAGCCCCAGCATTTT. Translated: CASSQDRGRGGPNQPQHF.

The sample holds a few counts of this clonotype. The V call is TRBV30, the J call TRBJ1-1, with D maybe TRBD1 (6 bases). Trimming shortened V by 2 bases and J by 4 bases, and 11 bases separated the two germline ends. This CDR3 spans 13 amino acids. Germline CDR1 GTSNPN, CDR2 SVGIG (reference sequence). Here the CDR3 DNA reads TGTGCCTGGAGTCCTGTGACAGGCACTGAAGCTTTCTTT. Protein product: CAWSPVTGTEAFF.

The chain is built from TRBV28 and TRBJ1-4; no clear D gene. CDR1 MDHEN and CDR2 SYDVKM come from the germline V gene. This CDR3 contains 14 residues. Trimming shortened V by 1 base and J by 5 bases, and 8 bases separated the two germline ends. The chain's CDR3 is CASSLYSPNEKLFF. For the CDR3, the DNA is TGTGCCAGCAGTTTATACAGCCCGAATGAAAAACTGTTTTTT.

V is TRBV6-1 and J is TRBJ1-5; D is uncertain. This CDR3 region has 14 residues. Germline V gene lookup returns CDR1 MNHNS and CDR2 SASEGT. Trimming took 0 bases from V and 10 from J, leaving 13 bases between them. The CDR3 reads CASSEAPVSGPQHF. The CDR3 nucleotides are TGTGCCAGCAGTGAAGCCCCCGTCTCCGGCCCCCAGCATTTT.

This clonotype was seen more than once but under ten times. V gene TRBV6-4 combines with J gene TRBJ2-1, with D maybe TRBD2 (6 bases). The CDR3 spans 14 residues. Germline values: CDR1 MRHNA, CDR2 SNTAGT. V was pared by 0 bases and J by 8 bases, with 11 bases between. The CDR3 region has the DNA TGTGCCAGCAGTGACTCGGGGGGTCAGGATGAGCAGTTCTTC. Residues: CASSDSGGQDEQFF.

The chain combines TRBV3-1 with TRBJ2-1; 11 nucleotides match TRBD2. The trim removed 0 bases at V and 7 bases at J, leaving 8 bases unmatched. Looked up from germline, CDR1 is LGHDT and CDR2 is YNNKEL (reference sequence). The CDR3 extends over 17 amino acids. The CDR3, as DNA: TGTGCCAGCAGCCAAGATGGGGTAGCGGGGGGGAGGAATGAGCAGTTCTTC. As protein: CASSQDGVAGGRNEQFF.

This clonotype was seen a few times. The chain is built from TRBV6-1 and TRBJ2-4; D gene ambiguous. Germline V lookup: CDR1 MNHNS, CDR2 SASEGT. CDR3 length: 12 amino acids. Between the trimmed V and J ends, which lost 4 bases and 8 bases, there was a span of 9 bases. The CDR3, as DNA: TGTGCCAGCAGTGTCGGTGTAGACATTCAGTACTTC. It encodes CASSVGVDIQYF.

This rearrangement joins TRBV11-2 to TRBJ2-5; D unresolved. V dropped 4 bases and J dropped 0 bases, with 6 bases sitting between them. Germline V gene data show CDR1 as SGHAT and CDR2 as FQNNGV. The CDR3 extends over 13 amino acids. DNA of the CDR3: TGTGCCAGCAGCTGGGCAGACCAAGAGACCCAGTACTTC. Protein sequence: CASSWADQETQYF.

This clonotype was counted only a few times. The chain employs TRBV6-6 and TRBJ2-2, with 8 bases matching TRBD1. V shed 7 bases and J 4 bases; nucleotides not matched to a gene: 11. The CDR3 has 16 residues. CDR1 is MNHNY and CDR2 is SVGAGI in the germline V gene (reference sequence). The CDR3 DNA reads TGTGCCAGCACTTCCCATCGGACAGGGCCCACCGGGGAGCTGTTTTTT. It is translated as CASTSHRTGPTGELFF.

The V call is TRBV4-1, the J call TRBJ1-6; D is perhaps TRBD1 (5 bases). Germline CDR1 reads MGHRA; CDR2 reads YSYEKL. The CDR3 extends over 16 amino acids. V lost 1 base, J lost 4 bases, and 11 bases lay in between. CDR3 protein: CASSQGGRRYNSPLHF. For the CDR3, the DNA is TGCGCCAGCAGCCAAGGGGGGAGACGGTATAATTCACCCCTCCACTTT.

This clonotype occurred a few times. The chain links TRBV15 to TRBJ2-7, with 11 bases aligning to TRBD1. CDR1 and CDR2 (germline): LNHNV, YYDKDF (reference sequence). The ends lost 0 bases at V and 5 bases at J; junction bases unmatched: 9. The CDR3 length is 17 residues. The chain's CDR3 is CATSRDFGTGGSHEQYF. The CDR3 DNA sequence: TGTGCCACCAGCAGAGATTTTGGGACAGGGGGTAGCCACGAGCAGTACTTC.

This chain joins TRBV5-1 and TRBJ2-1; the match to TRBD2 covers 9 bases. The V gene's germline CDR1 is SGHRS and CDR2 YFSETQ. V gave up 4 bases and J gave up 6 bases; unmatched junction bases: 8. The length of the CDR3 is 15 residues. CDR3 loop: CASSDTGTSSNEQFF. The CDR3 DNA reads TGCGCCAGCAGCGACACCGGGACTAGCTCCAATGAGCAGTTCTTC.

The rearrangement links TRBV7-9 to TRBJ1-4; D not resolved. Germline V lookup: CDR1 SEHNR, CDR2 FQNEAQ (reference sequence). CDR3 length: 18 amino acids. The germline V and J ends were trimmed by 4 bases and 0 bases, with 18 bases remaining between them. The CDR3 loop reads CASSSSGVKSATNEKLFF. DNA for the CDR3: TGTGCCAGCAGCTCATCCGGGGTTAAGTCCGCAACTAATGAAAAACTGTTTTTT.

This clonotype was detected a few times. The chain has TRBV11-2 and TRBJ2-5; 12 bases match TRBD2. Trimming took 5 bases from V and 4 from J; bases not matched to a gene: 14. The CDR3 loop spans 18 amino acids. CDR1 SGHAT and CDR2 FQNNGV come from the germline V gene. The CDR3 here is CASSPGMLAGGLGETQYF. The CDR3 region has the DNA TGTGCCAGCAGCCCCGGGATGCTAGCGGGGGGGTTAGGAGAGACCCAGTACTTC.

This clonotype has just a few counts. V is TRBV20-1 and J is TRBJ2-7; D is unclear. Germline loops: CDR1 DFQATT, CDR2 SNEGSKA (reference sequence). Trimming took 3 bases from V and 0 from J, leaving 9 bases between them. The CDR3 contains 13 residues. CDR3 DNA: TGCAGTGCTAGGGTGTACGACTCCTACGAGCAGTACGTC. Protein product: CSARVYDSYEQYV.

The chain couples TRBV9 to TRBJ1-2; TRBD1 matches at 7 bases. This CDR3 spans 14 amino acids. Germline V gene lookup returns CDR1 SGDLS and CDR2 YYNGEE. V lost 4 bases to trimming and J lost 5 bases; unmatched junction nucleotides: 8. The CDR3 coding sequence is TGTGCCAGCAGCCCAGAGGACAGGAGATATGGCTACACCTTC. As protein: CASSPEDRRYGYTF. Looking up the rest from reference TRBV9 and TRBJ1-2 gives the full variable domain: DSGVTQTPKHLITATGQRVTLRCSPRSGDLSVYWYQQSLDQGLQFLIQYYNGEERAKGNILERFSAQQFPDLHSELNLSSLELGDSALYFCASSPEDRRYGYTFGSGTRLTVV.

The CDR3 reads CASKGQGTACEQYV. DNA of the CDR3: TGCGCCAGTAAGGGACAGGGCACCGCCTGCGAGCAGTACGTC. V is TRBV5-1 and J is TRBJ2-7; TRBD1 matches 9 bases. The CDR3 runs 14 residues. J gave up 6 bases and V 8 bases, and 12 bases lay outside the gene matches. The germline V gene has CDR1 SGHRS and CDR2 YFSETQ.

The table lists this clonotype with many counts. The rearrangement links TRBV6-5 to TRBJ1-3; D is uncertain. Germline V CDR1 and CDR2: MNHEY, SVGAGI. The CDR3 loop spans 16 amino acids. Deletions cut 6 bases from V and 0 bases from J, with 15 bases between. The CDR3 protein is CASSLHLPYSGNTIYF. CDR3 nucleotides: TGTGCCAGCAGCCTTCACCTGCCCTACTCTGGAAACACCATATATTTT.

This clonotype was counted between two and nine times. An end of the junction does not agree with germline; a read error may underlie this. The rearrangement uses TRBV20-1 and TRBJ2-3; D may match TRBD1 or TRBD2 (6 bases each). The CDR3 spans 14 residues. The V gene's germline CDR1 is DFQATT and CDR2 SNEGSKA (reference sequence). DNA for the CDR3: TGCAGTGCAATCTGGGACGGGGGCACGGATACGCAGTATTTT. It codes for CSAIWDGGTDTQYF.

This clonotype was seen a few times. The chain combines TRBV20-1 with TRBJ2-7; D unclear. V was cut by 5 bases and J by 1 base, with 15 bases left in between. This CDR3 is built from 14 residues. CDR1 and CDR2 from the germline V gene are DFQATT and SNEGSKA (reference sequence). This CDR3 reads CSASLSAGSYEQYF. The CDR3 region has the DNA TGCAGTGCTTCACTCTCCGCCGGTTCCTACGAGCAGTACTTC.

In this sample, this clonotype turned up a few times. The genes are TRBV6-6 and TRBJ1-1, with TRBD1 identical over 7 bases. With 0 bases clipped from V and 7 bases from J, the junction kept 5 bases outside the gene matches. This CDR3 comprises 14 residues. Per the germline V gene, CDR1 is MNHNY and CDR2 is SVGAGI (reference sequence). The DNA for the CDR3 is TGTGCCAGCAGTTACTCTGGGACAGCCAATGAAGCTTTCTTT. Its protein product is CASSYSGTANEAFF.

The J gene is TRBJ1-2, the V gene TRBV5-6; D not certain. Trimming took 0 bases from V and 2 from J, leaving 11 bases between them. Germline-derived CDR1 and CDR2 are SGHDT and YYEEEE. The CDR3 contains 15 residues. CDR3 bases: TGTGCCAGCAGCTTGGGATGGCAGACGAACTATGGCTACACCTTC. This sequence encodes CASSLGWQTNYGYTF.

CDR3 coding DNA: TGCAGTGCTGAGTCAGGATGGGCTAGCGGGGCCGAGGGAGAGACCCAGTACTTC. It translates to CSAESGWASGAEGETQYF. The gene calls are TRBV20-1 and TRBJ2-5; 9 bases agree with TRBD2. This CDR3 comprises 18 residues. Germline lookup yields CDR1 DFQATT and CDR2 SNEGSKA (reference sequence). The junction had 20 bases not matched to a gene; V was cut back by 5 bases and J by 4 bases.